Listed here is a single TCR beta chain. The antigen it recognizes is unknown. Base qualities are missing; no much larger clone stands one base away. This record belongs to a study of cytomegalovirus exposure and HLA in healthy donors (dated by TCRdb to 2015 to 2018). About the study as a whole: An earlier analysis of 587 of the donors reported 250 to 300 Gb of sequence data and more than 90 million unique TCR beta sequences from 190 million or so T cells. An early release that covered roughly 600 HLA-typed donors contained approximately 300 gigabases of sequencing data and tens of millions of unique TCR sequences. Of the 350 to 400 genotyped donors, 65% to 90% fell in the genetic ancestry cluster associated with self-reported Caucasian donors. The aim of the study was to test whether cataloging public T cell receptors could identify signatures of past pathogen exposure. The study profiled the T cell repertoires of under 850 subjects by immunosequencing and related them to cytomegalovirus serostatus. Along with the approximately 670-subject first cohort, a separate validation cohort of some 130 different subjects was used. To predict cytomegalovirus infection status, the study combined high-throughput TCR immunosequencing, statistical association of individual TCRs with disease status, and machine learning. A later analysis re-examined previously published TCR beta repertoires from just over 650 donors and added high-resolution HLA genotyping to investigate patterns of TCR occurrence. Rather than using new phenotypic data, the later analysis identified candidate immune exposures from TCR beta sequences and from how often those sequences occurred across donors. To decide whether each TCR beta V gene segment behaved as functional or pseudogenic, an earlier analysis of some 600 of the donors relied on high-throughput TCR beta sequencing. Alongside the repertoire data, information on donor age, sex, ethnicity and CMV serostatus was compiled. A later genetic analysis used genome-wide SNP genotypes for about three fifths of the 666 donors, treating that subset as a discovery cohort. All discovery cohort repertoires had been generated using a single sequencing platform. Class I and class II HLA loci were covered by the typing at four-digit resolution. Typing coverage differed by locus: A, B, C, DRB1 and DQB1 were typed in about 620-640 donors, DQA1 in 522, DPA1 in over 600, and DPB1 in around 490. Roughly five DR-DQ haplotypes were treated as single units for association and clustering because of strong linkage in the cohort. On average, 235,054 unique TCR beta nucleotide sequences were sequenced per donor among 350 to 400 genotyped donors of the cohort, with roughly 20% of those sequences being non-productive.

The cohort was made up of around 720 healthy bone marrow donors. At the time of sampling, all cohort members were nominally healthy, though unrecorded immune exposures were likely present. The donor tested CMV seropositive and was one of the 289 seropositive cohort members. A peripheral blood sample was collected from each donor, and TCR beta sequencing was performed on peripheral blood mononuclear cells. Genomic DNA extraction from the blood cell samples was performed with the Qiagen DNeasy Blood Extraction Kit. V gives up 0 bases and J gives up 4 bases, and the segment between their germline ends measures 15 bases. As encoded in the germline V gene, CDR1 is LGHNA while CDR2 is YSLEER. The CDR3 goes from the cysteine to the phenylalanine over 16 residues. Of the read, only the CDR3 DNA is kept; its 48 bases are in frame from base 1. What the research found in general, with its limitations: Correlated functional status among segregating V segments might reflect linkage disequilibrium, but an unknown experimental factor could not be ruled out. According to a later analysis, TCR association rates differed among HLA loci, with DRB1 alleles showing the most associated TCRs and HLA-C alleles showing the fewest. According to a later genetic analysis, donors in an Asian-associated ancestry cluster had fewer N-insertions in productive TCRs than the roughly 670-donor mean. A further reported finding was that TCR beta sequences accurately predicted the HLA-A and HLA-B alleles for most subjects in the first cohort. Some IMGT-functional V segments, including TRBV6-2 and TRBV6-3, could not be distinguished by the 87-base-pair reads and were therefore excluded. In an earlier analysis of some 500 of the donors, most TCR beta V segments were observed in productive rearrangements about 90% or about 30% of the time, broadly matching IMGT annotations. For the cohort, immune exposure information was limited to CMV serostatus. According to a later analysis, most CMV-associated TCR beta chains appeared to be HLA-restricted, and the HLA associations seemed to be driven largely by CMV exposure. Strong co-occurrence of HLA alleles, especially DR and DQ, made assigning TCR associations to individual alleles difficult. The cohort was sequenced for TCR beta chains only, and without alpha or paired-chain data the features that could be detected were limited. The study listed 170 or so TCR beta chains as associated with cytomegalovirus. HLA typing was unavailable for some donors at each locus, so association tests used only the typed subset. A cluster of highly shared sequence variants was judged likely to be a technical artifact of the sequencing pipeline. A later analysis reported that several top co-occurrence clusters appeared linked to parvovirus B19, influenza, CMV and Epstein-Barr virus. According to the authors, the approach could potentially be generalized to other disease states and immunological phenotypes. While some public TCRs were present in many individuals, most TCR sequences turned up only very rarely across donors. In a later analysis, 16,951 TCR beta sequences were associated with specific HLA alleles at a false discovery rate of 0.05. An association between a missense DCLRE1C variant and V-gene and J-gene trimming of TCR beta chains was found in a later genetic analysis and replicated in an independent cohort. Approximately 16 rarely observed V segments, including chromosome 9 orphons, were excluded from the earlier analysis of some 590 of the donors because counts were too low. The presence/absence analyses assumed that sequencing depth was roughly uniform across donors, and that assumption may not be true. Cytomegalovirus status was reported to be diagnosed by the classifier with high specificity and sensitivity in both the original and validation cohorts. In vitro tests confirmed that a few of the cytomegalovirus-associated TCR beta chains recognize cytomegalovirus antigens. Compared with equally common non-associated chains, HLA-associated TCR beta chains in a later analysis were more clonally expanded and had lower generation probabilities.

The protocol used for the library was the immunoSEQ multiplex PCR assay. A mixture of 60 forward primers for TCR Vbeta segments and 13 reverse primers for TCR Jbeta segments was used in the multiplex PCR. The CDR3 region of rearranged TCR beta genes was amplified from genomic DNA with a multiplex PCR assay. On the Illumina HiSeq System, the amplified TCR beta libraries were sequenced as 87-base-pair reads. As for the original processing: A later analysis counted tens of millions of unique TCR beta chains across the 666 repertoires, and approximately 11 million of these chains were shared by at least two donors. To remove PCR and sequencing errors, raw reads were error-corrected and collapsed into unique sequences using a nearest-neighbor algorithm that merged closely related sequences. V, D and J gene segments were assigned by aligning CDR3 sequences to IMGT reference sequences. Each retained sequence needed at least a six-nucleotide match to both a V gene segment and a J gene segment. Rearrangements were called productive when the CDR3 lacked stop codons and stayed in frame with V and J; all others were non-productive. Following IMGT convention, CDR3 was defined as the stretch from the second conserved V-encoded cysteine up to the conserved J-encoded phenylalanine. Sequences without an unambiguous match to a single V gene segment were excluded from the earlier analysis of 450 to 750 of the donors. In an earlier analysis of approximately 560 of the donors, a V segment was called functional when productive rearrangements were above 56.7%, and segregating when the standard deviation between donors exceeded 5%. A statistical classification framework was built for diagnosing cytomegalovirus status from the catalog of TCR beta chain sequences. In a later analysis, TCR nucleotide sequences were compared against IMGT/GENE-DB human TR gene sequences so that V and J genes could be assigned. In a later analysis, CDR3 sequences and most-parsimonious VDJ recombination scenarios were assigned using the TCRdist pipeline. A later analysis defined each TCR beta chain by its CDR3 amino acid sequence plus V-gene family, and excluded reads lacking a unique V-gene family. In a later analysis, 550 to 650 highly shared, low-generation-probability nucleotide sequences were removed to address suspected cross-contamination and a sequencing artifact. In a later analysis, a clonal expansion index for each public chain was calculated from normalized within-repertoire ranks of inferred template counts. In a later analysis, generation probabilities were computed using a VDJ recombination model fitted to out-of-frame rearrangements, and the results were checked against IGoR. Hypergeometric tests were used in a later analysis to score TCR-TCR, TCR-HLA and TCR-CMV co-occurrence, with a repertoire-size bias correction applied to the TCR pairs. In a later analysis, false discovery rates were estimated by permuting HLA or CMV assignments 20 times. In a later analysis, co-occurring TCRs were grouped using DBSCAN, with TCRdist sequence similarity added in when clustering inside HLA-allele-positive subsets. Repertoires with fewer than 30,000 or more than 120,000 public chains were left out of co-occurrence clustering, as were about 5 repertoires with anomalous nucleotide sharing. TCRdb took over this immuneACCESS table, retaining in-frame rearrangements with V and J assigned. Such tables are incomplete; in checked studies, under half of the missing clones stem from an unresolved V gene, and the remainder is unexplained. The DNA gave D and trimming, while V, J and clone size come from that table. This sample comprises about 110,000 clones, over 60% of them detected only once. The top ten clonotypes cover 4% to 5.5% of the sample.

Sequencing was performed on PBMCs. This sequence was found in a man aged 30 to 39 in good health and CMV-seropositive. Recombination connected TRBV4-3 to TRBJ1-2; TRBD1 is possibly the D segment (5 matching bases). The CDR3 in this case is CASSQEGWGGAYGYTF. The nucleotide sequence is TGCGCCAGCAGCCAAGAAGGGTGGGGGGGTGCCTATGGCTACACCTTC.